This T cell receptor beta chain was recovered during a study of blood T cell repertoires in COVID-19. Sequencing used immunoSEQ multiplex PCR; TCRdb keeps in-frame clones, though not all of them. Of 380,000 or so clones in the sample, around 87% are singletons; the top ten hold 1% to 1.5%. Germline lookup yields CDR1 SGHKS and CDR2 YYEKEE (reference sequence). The CDR3 covers 14 residues. The ends were cut back, 2 bases at V and 7 bases at J, with 12 bases in the middle. The rearrangement uses TRBV5-5 and TRBJ1-4; perhaps TRBD1 as D (6 bases). This clonotype originated in a man aged 30-40 years who had recovered from COVID-19. The source material was PBMCs or T cells enriched from blood (not recorded which). Here the CDR3 reads CASSLGGASEKLFF. CDR3 DNA: TGTGCCAGCAGCTTAGGGGGGGCGTCTGAAAAACTGTTTTTT.